This TCR beta chain is from a study of beta chain features in type 1 diabetes. Turning to the study itself: All samples combined gave about 100 million sorted cells for examination. Study observations and caveats: At VDJ recombination sites, type 1 diabetes patients had fewer insertions and more deleted nucleotides. There was a possibility that cDNA sequencing over-represented cells with high TCR expression. In all four CD4+ subsets, TCRB CDR3 length was significantly, moderately reduced in type 1 diabetes.

Germline V CDR1 and CDR2: MGHRA, YSYEKL. The CDR3 spans 16 residues. With V trimmed by 4 bases and J by 4 bases, 5 bases remained unmatched. What was sequenced were expressed TCRB transcripts, since all of the isolated RNA had been reverse transcribed. Libraries were prepared by immunoSEQ multiplex PCR; TCRdb keeps only in-frame clonotypes and omits some of them. The sample carries some 290,000 clones, roughly a quarter recorded once. Each donor gave one heparinised blood draw averaging around 0.12 L. Notes on this clone: Its matching antigen is unknown.

What was sequenced was naive CD4+ T cells from blood. This sequence originates from a woman aged 25 to 39 with type 1 diabetes. The V call is TRBV4-1, the J call TRBJ2-5, with TRBD2 matching 14 bases. CDR3 region: CASSPRLAGGPETQYF. The CDR3 DNA reads TGCGCCAGCAGCCCCCGACTAGCGGGAGGGCCAGAGACCCAGTACTTC.